This T cell receptor (beta chain) was observed in a study of cytomegalovirus exposure and HLA in healthy donors. Study-wide results and caveats: A later analysis linked a missense variant in DCLRE1C to the trimming of TCR beta V and J genes. Presence/absence analysis assumed near-uniform sequencing depth across donors. Associated with cytomegalovirus, according to the listing, were fewer than 200 TCR beta chains.

The CDR3 length is 16 residues. CDR1 is MNHEY, CDR2 SMNVEV, per germline (reference sequence). V shed 5 bases, J shed 2 bases, and the junction held 10 bases outside the gene matches. With 60 Vbeta and 13 Jbeta primers, the PCR was carried out. Profiling relied on immunoSEQ multiplex PCR, and the TCRdb table lists in-frame clones only, not all of them. The table has under 150,000 clones, around a tenth seen once. This clone was seen only a few times. Antigen: not known. The sequence was obtained from a male donor in good health and CMV-seronegative. The chain combines TRBV27 with TRBJ2-3; 7 bases line up with TRBD1. Sequencing was carried out using PBMCs. The CDR3 DNA reads TGTGCCAGCAGTCCCGCGACAGGGTGGGCCACAGATACGCAGTATTTT. Its translation is CASSPATGWATDTQYF.